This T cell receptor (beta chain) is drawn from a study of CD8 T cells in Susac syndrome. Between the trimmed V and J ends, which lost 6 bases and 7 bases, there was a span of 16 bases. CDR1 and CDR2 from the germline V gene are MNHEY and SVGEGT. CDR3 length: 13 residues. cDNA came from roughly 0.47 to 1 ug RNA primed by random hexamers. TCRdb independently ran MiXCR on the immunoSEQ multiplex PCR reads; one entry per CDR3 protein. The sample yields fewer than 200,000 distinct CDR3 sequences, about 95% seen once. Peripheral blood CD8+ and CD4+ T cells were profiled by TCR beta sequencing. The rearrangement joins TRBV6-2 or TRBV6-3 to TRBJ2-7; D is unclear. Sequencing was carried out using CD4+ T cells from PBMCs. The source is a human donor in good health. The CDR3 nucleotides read TGTGCCAGCAGACCCGGCCAATCGTGGGAGCAGTACTTC. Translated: CASRPGQSWEQYF.